This is a list of T cell receptor beta chains from one sample in a study of blood T cell repertoires in COVID-19. Here immunoSEQ multiplex PCR was the method, and the copy in TCRdb shows in-frame clones only, minus some. Here the sample spans 200,000 to 250,000 clones, nearly 90% being singletons. Material for sequencing was peripheral blood. These receptors were collected from a man aged 18 to 30 with active or convalescent COVID-19. CDR3s leave out the opening cysteine and the closing phenylalanine or tryptophan.

TRBV5-1	TRBJ2-2	ASSFAGELF
TRBV12-3/TRBV12-4	TRBJ2-5	ASSLPLQETQY
TRBV5-4	TRBJ1-1	ASSLGQKTEAF
TRBV7-6	TRBJ1-1	ASSLDTGGGTEAF
TRBV6-2/TRBV6-3	TRBJ2-3	ASSSRQIRTDTQY
TRBV28	TRBJ2-2	ASSFSSTRFSGELF
TRBV28	TRBJ1-1	ASSLSGQSEAF
TRBV25-1	TRBJ2-5	ASSRESLETQY
TRBV7-8	TRBJ2-5	ASSPQETQY
TRBV6-5	TRBJ1-1	ASSLGQNTEAF
TRBV9	TRBJ2-2	ASSYGGVDTGELF
TRBV28	TRBJ2-7	ASSPQGTADEQY
TRBV7-8	TRBJ1-3	ASSLDPGGNTIY
TRBV30	TRBJ1-2	AWNPGAIYGYT
TRBV30	TRBJ1-5	AWSVQSSNQPQH
TRBV5-4	TRBJ2-2	ASGTTNTGELF
TRBV5-1	TRBJ2-1	ASSLTAGGSNEQF